A selection of T cell receptor beta chains follows, all from one sample in a study of cytotoxic CD8 clonotypes in ibrutinib-treated CLL. Libraries were prepared by immunoSEQ multiplex PCR; TCRdb keeps only in-frame clonotypes and omits some of them. The sample lists 20,000 to 30,000 clones; roughly 70% were seen once. The sequenced sample was PBMCs, obtained after 24 months of ibrutinib treatment. The receptors stem from a human donor with chronic lymphocytic leukemia. CDR3s include the opening cysteine and the closing phenylalanine or tryptophan. Each record gives: clone size, J gene, V gene, D gene, CDR3 DNA, CDR3 protein. D genes are given only for firm matches. Not all rows give a size; the values are once, few, many and, for expanded clones, a class.

few | TRBJ2-7 | TRBV27 | . | TGTGCCAGCAGTCCCGGGACAGGCGGGGGGGTCGAGCAGTACTTC | CASSPGTGGGVEQYF
. | TRBJ1-5 | TRBV29-1 | . | TGCAGTATTAGGGAGGGTTCGATAGGTCAGCCCCAGCATTTT | CSIREGSIGQPQHF
once | TRBJ1-1 | TRBV5-4 | TRBD1 | TGTGCCAGCAGCTTAGACAGGGGGGGCACTGAAGCTTTCTTT | CASSLDRGGTEAFF
. | TRBJ2-1 | TRBV2 | TRBD2 | TGTGCCAGCAGGGGAGGGATCCACCAATACAATGAGCAGTTCTTC | CASRGGIHQYNEQFF
. | TRBJ2-7 | TRBV7-8 | TRBD1 | TGTGCCAGCAGCCACCCGGACAGGGGCTTCGAGCAGTACTTC | CASSHPDRGFEQYF
few | TRBJ1-1 | TRBV5-4 | . | TGTGCCACCGTACAGGGAACTGAAGCTTTCTTT | CATVQGTEAFF
. | TRBJ1-2 | TRBV2 | . | TGTGCCAGCAAGTTTGGTATGGAATATGGCTACACCTTC | CASKFGMEYGYTF
. | TRBJ2-1 | TRBV27 | TRBD2 | TGTGCCAGCAGTCCTATAGCGGGGGGCAGTGGTGAGCAGTTCTTC | CASSPIAGGSGEQFF
. | TRBJ2-5 | TRBV2 | TRBD2 | TGTGCCAGGGCAGCGGGGATCCAAGAGACCCAGTACTTC | CARAAGIQETQYF
. | TRBJ1-6 | TRBV19 | . | TGTGCCAGTAGTATAAAGGGACGGGAGGATTCACCCCTCCACTTT | CASSIKGREDSPLHF
. | TRBJ1-3 | TRBV4-1 | . | TGCGCCAGCAGCCAAGATCGGCGGATCGGAAACACCATATATTTT | CASSQDRRIGNTIYF
. | TRBJ1-2 | TRBV29-1 | . | TGCAGCGTTGCAACGATGGATGGCTACACCTTC | CSVATMDGYTF
. | TRBJ2-3 | TRBV30 | TRBD2 | TGTGCCTGGGGGCGCGGGGGGGGCACAGATACGCAGTATTTT | CAWGRGGGTDTQYF
medium-sized | TRBJ2-5 | TRBV7-7 | . | TGTGCCAGCAGCCCGGGGGGACAGAAAGAGACCCAGTACTTC | CASSPGGQKETQYF
few | TRBJ2-1 | TRBV19 | . | TGTGCCAGTAGTGTCGCCAGGTACAATGAGCAGTTCTTC | CASSVARYNEQFF
. | TRBJ1-5 | TRBV19 | . | TGTGCCAGTAGTATAGAGAGTCTTAGCAATCAGCCCCAGCATTTT | CASSIESLSNQPQHF
. | TRBJ2-5 | TRBV5-4 | . | TGTGCCAGCAGCTTGCGGGAAGAGACCCAGTACTTC | CASSLREETQYF
. | TRBJ1-2 | TRBV7-9 | TRBD1 | TGTGCCAGCAGCTGGGACAGGGCGGGCTACACCTTC | CASSWDRAGYTF
. | TRBJ2-3 | TRBV7-9 | . | TGTGCCAGCAGCCCCCGGGGACAAACAGATACGCAGTATTTT | CASSPRGQTDTQYF
. | TRBJ2-7 | TRBV7-9 | . | TGTGCCAGCAGCTTAGGGGCGGGGGACAGTAGCTCCTACGAGCAGTACTTC | CASSLGAGDSSSYEQYF
. | TRBJ1-1 | TRBV27 | TRBD1 | TGTGCCAGCAGTTCAGGGGGTAGGGAAGCTTTCTTT | CASSSGGREAFF
. | TRBJ2-2 | TRBV5-4 | TRBD1 | TGTGCCAGCAGCTTGGGGCCAGACAGGGGGCGAGGCGGGGAGCTGTTTTTT | CASSLGPDRGRGGELFF
. | TRBJ1-5 | TRBV2 | TRBD1 | TGTGCCAGCAGTATAGGGACAGAGAGCAATCAGCCCCAGCATTTT | CASSIGTESNQPQHF
. | TRBJ2-7 | TRBV5-4 | . | TGTGCCAGCAGCCGGGACAACTACGAGCAGTACTTC | CASSRDNYEQYF
. | TRBJ1-2 | TRBV10-3 | . | TGTGCCATCACGGGGGGTAACTATGGCTACACCTTC | CAITGGNYGYTF
few | TRBJ1-2 | TRBV2 | TRBD1 | TGTGCCAGCAGTGATCACACAGGGGGGGCTGGCTACACCTTC | CASSDHTGGAGYTF
. | TRBJ1-1 | TRBV7-9 | . | TGTGCCAGCAGCGCAACGGGACACCTGAACACTGAAGCTTTCTTT | CASSATGHLNTEAFF
. | TRBJ2-5 | TRBV29-1 | . | TGCAGCGTTGGTGGGGTAAGCAAGGAGACCCAGTACTTC | CSVGGVSKETQYF
few | TRBJ2-3 | TRBV10-2 | . | TGCGCCAGCAGGCTGGGGGGAACTAGCACAGATACGCAGTATTTT | CASRLGGTSTDTQYF
. | TRBJ2-3 | TRBV5-1 | . | TGCGCCAGCAGCTTGGATGCTCTACTAGATACGCAGTATTTT | CASSLDALLDTQYF
. | TRBJ2-5 | TRBV15 | . | TGTGCCACCAGCAGAAGCGTAGAGCGTCAAGAGACCCAGTACTTC | CATSRSVERQETQYF
. | TRBJ1-2 | TRBV29-1 | . | TGCAGCGTTGAGGGGTATGGCTACACCTTC | CSVEGYGYTF
. | TRBJ2-3 | TRBV5-1 | TRBD2 | TGCGCCAGCAGCTTGTCTAGCGGGGGTTTTACAGATACGCAGTATTTT | CASSLSSGGFTDTQYF
few | TRBJ2-4 | TRBV5-4 | . | TGTGCCAGTAACCAGGACCAAAACATTCAGTACTTC | CASNQDQNIQYF
medium-sized | TRBJ1-2 | TRBV2 | . | TGTGCCAGCAGTGAGGCGCTAGACTATGGCTACACCTTC | CASSEALDYGYTF
. | TRBJ1-1 | TRBV5-1 | . | TGCGCCAGCAGCTTGGTACAGGAGAGCACTGAAGCTTTCTTT | CASSLVQESTEAFF
. | TRBJ1-2 | TRBV5-4 | . | TGTGCCAGCAGCTTGGCACCGGGACTACAAGCTAACTATGGCTACACCTTC | CASSLAPGLQANYGYTF
many | TRBJ2-7 | TRBV5-1 | TRBD1 | TGCGCCAGCAGGTTAGACAGGGGCTTCTCCTACGAGCAGTACTTC | CASRLDRGFSYEQYF
. | TRBJ1-5 | TRBV6-6 | . | TGTGCCAGCAATCAAGACCCCGGTCAGCCCCAGCATTTT | CASNQDPGQPQHF
few | TRBJ1-5 | TRBV7-9 | . | TGTGCCAGCAGCTTACCGGGACTCAATCAGCCCCAGCATTTT | CASSLPGLNQPQHF
. | TRBJ1-6 | TRBV6-1 | . | TGTGCCAGCAGTGAACTGCCCGGGGGCTCCTATAATTCACCCCTCCACTTT | CASSELPGGSYNSPLHF
. | TRBJ2-5 | TRBV7-9 | TRBD1 | TGTGCCAGCAGCTCGAGGACAGGGAGAGAGACCCAGTACTTC | CASSSRTGRETQYF
. | TRBJ1-1 | TRBV29-1 | . | TGCAGCGTTGAAACGGGGGGCCCGGGAGCTTTCTTT | CSVETGGPGAFF
. | TRBJ2-7 | TRBV5-1 | . | TGCGCCAGCAGCTTGGACCTCTACGAGCAGTACTTC | CASSLDLYEQYF
. | TRBJ2-5 | TRBV28 | . | TGTGCCAGCAGTTTTGGGGGGGGGCGGAAACAAGAGACCCAGTACTTC | CASSFGGGRKQETQYF
. | TRBJ2-5 | TRBV11-2 | . | TGTGCCAGCAGCTTATTCAGGGGAGAAGAGACCCAGTACTTC | CASSLFRGEETQYF
few | TRBJ1-1 | TRBV18 | . | TGTGCCAGCTCCCCCCAGGGATTCCCTGAAGCTTTCTTT | CASSPQGFPEAFF
. | TRBJ2-5 | TRBV10-1 | . | TGCGCCAGCAGTCGCGGGACACTTGGGGAGACCCAGTACTTC | CASSRGTLGETQYF
. | TRBJ2-1 | TRBV19 | TRBD2 | TGTGCCAGTAGTATAGTAATGGCGGGGGGGCTTAACAATGAGCAGTTCTTC | CASSIVMAGGLNNEQFF
. | TRBJ1-4 | TRBV5-5 | TRBD1 | TGTGCCAGCATGAGGCAGGGGGCCGTTGAAAAACTGTTTTTT | CASMRQGAVEKLFF
once | TRBJ1-1 | TRBV5-6 | TRBD1 | TGTGCCAGCAGACCGACAGGGGGATCCACTGAAGCTTTCTTT | CASRPTGGSTEAFF
. | TRBJ2-1 | TRBV7-9 | TRBD2 | TGTGCCAGCAGCTCAACCCTAGGGACTAGCGGGGGGAGGGGCAATGAGCAGTTCTTC | CASSSTLGTSGGRGNEQFF
. | TRBJ1-4 | TRBV11-2 | . | TGTGCCAGCAGCTTCTACCGAGGGTATAATGAAAAACTGTTTTTT | CASSFYRGYNEKLFF
. | TRBJ1-3 | TRBV10-3 | TRBD1 | TGTGCCAGCTCCCGGGACAGCTCTGGAAACACCATATATTTT | CASSRDSSGNTIYF
. | TRBJ2-3 | TRBV4-1 | . | TGCGCCAGCAGCCAACAGGGTCGGACAGATACGCAGTATTTT | CASSQQGRTDTQYF
few | TRBJ1-5 | TRBV7-9 | TRBD1 | TGTGCCAGCAGCCCCGGACAGGCGGCTCAGCCCCAGCATTTT | CASSPGQAAQPQHF
. | TRBJ1-2 | TRBV5-2 | . | TGTGCCAGCAGCTTGGATCGGGACAGGTACTATGGCTACACCTTC | CASSLDRDRYYGYTF
. | TRBJ1-2 | TRBV2 | TRBD1 | TGTGCCAGCAGTTACAGGGGTACAGCTAACTATGGCTACACCTTC | CASSYRGTANYGYTF